A single sample gave rise to the 21 T cell receptor beta chains below, sequenced in a study of T cells after yellow fever vaccination. From the 5' RACE reads, TCRdb called clonotypes with MiXCR, one entry per CDR3 protein. The sample comprises about 85,000 distinct CDR3 sequences, 10% to 15% of which are singletons, and around 25% rests with the top ten. This material consisted of CD8+ T cells not binding an NS4B(214-222) dextramer, sorted from PBMCs, taken roughly 20 days after the first yellow fever vaccination. These receptors all come from a young man who received the YFV17D yellow fever vaccine.

This clonotype turned up a few times. The chain combines TRBV4-2 with TRBJ1-1; a possible D gene is TRBD1 (6 bases). The CDR3 covers 14 residues. Germline V CDR1 and CDR2: LGHNA, YNFKEQ. The ends were cut back, 0 bases at V and 12 bases at J, with 17 bases in the middle. For the CDR3, the DNA is TGTGCCAGCAGCCAAGATGGGTTTACAGGGATAACTTTCTTT. The encoded protein is CASSQDGFTGITFF.

This clonotype was detected a few times. The chain carries TRBV12-3 or TRBV12-4 and TRBJ2-3; 15 bases are shared with TRBD2. This CDR3 is 17 amino acids long. V gave up 6 bases and J gave up 5 bases; unmatched junction bases: 9. Here the CDR3 DNA reads TGTGCCAGCAGAGGACTAGCGGGGGGGCCATCTAGAGATACGCAGTATTTT. It translates to CASRGLAGGPSRDTQYF.

The V gene is TRBV4-1, the J gene TRBJ2-3; D assignment may be TRBD1 or TRBD2 (5 bases each). Germline assignment: CDR1 MGHRA and CDR2 YSYEKL. This CDR3 is built from 17 residues. Trimming left V 4 bases short and J 6 bases short, with 23 bases between. As DNA, the CDR3 is TGCGCCAGCAGCCGGCCGCCCGGGGCCCCGTATGGGGATACGCAGTATTTT. Translated, it gives CASSRPPGAPYGDTQYF.

A few counts support this clonotype. The chain is built from TRBV4-1 and TRBJ2-7, with 8 bases matching TRBD2. V trimming: 4 bases; J trimming: 4 bases; junction bases outside the gene matches: 12. This CDR3 spans 16 amino acids. The germline V gene encodes CDR1 MGHRA and CDR2 YSYEKL. The CDR3 nucleotides are TGCGCCAGCAGCCCACCCGGGAGGGGGGGCCTATACGAGCAGTACTTC. Translation: CASSPPGRGGLYEQYF.

This clonotype has more than one count but fewer than ten. The chain uses TRBV7-9 and TRBJ2-1; possible D gene TRBD1, 5 bases. Germline assignment: CDR1 SEHNR and CDR2 FQNEAQ (reference sequence). V gave up 3 bases and J gave up 8 bases, with 14 bases separating them. The CDR3 runs to 14 residues. CDR3 protein: CASSFGAGFDEQFF. The CDR3 nucleotides are TGTGCCAGCAGCTTTGGCGCAGGGTTCGATGAGCAGTTCTTC.

V gene TRBV12-3 or TRBV12-4 combines with J gene TRBJ2-1; 8 bases map to TRBD2. This CDR3 region has 15 residues. The ends lost 5 bases at V and 3 bases at J; junction bases unmatched: 6. In nucleotides, the CDR3 is TGTGCCAGCAGTGGAATTAGCGGGGTCTACAATGAGCAGTTCTTC. Residues: CASSGISGVYNEQFF.

The chain links TRBV12-3 or TRBV12-4 to TRBJ2-3, with 8 positions matching TRBD2. Trimming cost V 5 bases and J 0 bases; bases outside gene matches: 10. The CDR3 sequence is 17 residues long. CDR3 residues: CASSLFSGAPSTDTQYF. The CDR3 DNA reads TGTGCCAGCAGTCTCTTTAGCGGGGCTCCTAGCACAGATACGCAGTATTTT.

This clonotype was found a few times. The chain carries TRBV12-3 or TRBV12-4 and TRBJ1-4; no reliable D call. V was pared by 6 bases and J by 0 bases, with 17 bases between. The CDR3 runs 17 residues. DNA for the CDR3: TGTGCCAGCAGAGCCCGGAGCCCCCTTGCAACTAATGAAAAACTGTTTTTT. Translation gives CASRARSPLATNEKLFF.

V gene TRBV5-4 combines with J gene TRBJ2-2; TRBD2 aligns across 11 bases. With V trimmed by 5 bases and J by 5 bases, 8 bases remained unmatched. This CDR3 has 16 amino acids. The germline CDR1 and CDR2 sequences are SGHNT and YYREEE (reference sequence). Here the CDR3 reads CASRQKTSGDTGELFF. The CDR3 coding sequence is TGTGCCAGCAGACAAAAGACTAGCGGGGATACCGGGGAGCTGTTTTTT. Full variable domain (outside the CDR3, taken from reference TRBV5-4 and TRBJ2-2): ETGVTQSPTHLIKTRGQQVTLRCSSQSGHNTVSWYQQALGQGPQFIFQYYREEENGRGNFPPRFSGLQFPNYSSELNVNALELDDSALYLCASRQKTSGDTGELFFGEGSRLTVL.

This clonotype was seen more than once but under ten times. This chain joins TRBV29-1 and TRBJ2-7; D is unclear. In germline, CDR1 is SQVTM, CDR2 ANQGSEA. This CDR3 is built from 13 residues. Trimming cost V 0 bases and J 3 bases, with 9 bases left between them. CDR3 coding DNA: TGCAGCGTTGAAGAGAAGGGTTACTACGAGCAGTACTTC. This encodes CSVEEKGYYEQYF.

J is TRBJ2-7 and V is TRBV9; D tentatively fits TRBD1 or TRBD2 (5 bases each). V was trimmed by 3 bases and J by 3 bases, leaving 10 bases between them. Germline V gene lookup returns CDR1 SGDLS and CDR2 YYNGEE. The CDR3 sequence is 13 residues long. The CDR3: CASSARDGYEQYF. Written as DNA, the CDR3 is TGTGCCAGCAGCGCCCGGGACGGCTACGAGCAGTACTTC.

The chain is built from TRBV2 and TRBJ2-1, with D perhaps matching TRBD1 (5 bases). This CDR3 spans 17 amino acids. Germline CDR1 is SNHLY and CDR2 is FYNNEI. Trimming left V 5 bases short and J 2 bases short, with 19 bases between. Written as DNA, the CDR3 is TGTGCCAGCAGTACTGGGGCAGGGCGCAACGCCTACAATGAGCAGTTCTTC. It translates to CASSTGAGRNAYNEQFF.

This clonotype has more than one count but fewer than ten. The V and J genes are TRBV11-2 and TRBJ2-3, with 8 bases lining up with TRBD2. Losses at the gene ends were 3 bases for V and 2 bases for J; bases not matched to a gene: 4. This CDR3 contains 15 residues. CDR1 is SGHAT, CDR2 FQNNGV, per germline. The CDR3: CASSFSGRITDTQYF. Written as DNA, the CDR3 is TGTGCCAGCAGCTTCAGCGGGAGAATCACAGATACGCAGTATTTT.

This rearrangement joins TRBV4-3 to TRBJ2-7; 9 bases line up with TRBD2. There are 14 residues in the CDR3. The germline V gene has CDR1 LGHNA and CDR2 YSLEER. Trimming took 1 base from V and 5 from J; bases not matched to a gene: 3. CDR3 in amino acids: CASSQGGGADEQYF. CDR3 DNA sequence: TGCGCCAGCAGCCAAGGCGGGGGGGCAGACGAGCAGTACTTC.

This clonotype was detected only a few times. The chain employs TRBV4-3 and TRBJ2-1; D gene ambiguous. The germline gives CDR1 LGHNA, CDR2 YSLEER. The V and J ends lost 0 bases and 0 bases respectively, with 9 bases between them. The CDR3 extends over 16 amino acids. The CDR3: CASSQDTVSSYNEQFF. CDR3 coding DNA: TGCGCCAGCAGCCAAGATACAGTTAGCTCCTACAATGAGCAGTTCTTC.

This clonotype has ten or more counts. V usage is TRBV6-5 and J usage is TRBJ2-1; the D is unclear. The germline CDR1 and CDR2 sequences are MNHEY and SVGAGI. The CDR3 sequence is 13 residues long. The ends were cut back, 2 bases at V and 8 bases at J, with 10 bases in the middle. The CDR3 DNA is TGTGCCAGCAGTTACAGGAGAGGCGATGAGCAGTTCTTC. This codes for CASSYRRGDEQFF.

The gene calls are TRBV29-1 and TRBJ2-3, with D perhaps given as TRBD1 or TRBD2 (5 bases each). Trimming shortened V by 6 bases and J by 0 bases, and 10 bases separated the two germline ends. There are 13 residues in the CDR3. Germline loops: CDR1 SQVTM, CDR2 ANQGSEA. The CDR3 spells CSVWGRSTDTQYF. The CDR3 DNA sequence: TGCAGCGTCTGGGGACGTAGCACAGATACGCAGTATTTT.

The rearrangement uses TRBV20-1 and TRBJ2-4; 7 nucleotides line up with TRBD2. Per the germline V gene, CDR1 is DFQATT and CDR2 is SNEGSKA (reference sequence). CDR3 size: 14 residues. After removal of 6 bases from V and 0 bases from J, the junction contained 5 bases not matched to a gene. The CDR3 reads CSAPGGIAKNIQYF. The CDR3 region has the DNA TGCAGTGCCCCCGGGGGGATAGCCAAAAACATTCAGTACTTC.

This clonotype was observed a handful of times. The chain employs TRBV6-2 or TRBV6-3 and TRBJ2-1; possibly TRBD2 for D (5 bases). Trimming removed 8 bases from V and 0 bases from J, with 20 bases in between. Germline assignment: CDR1 MNHEY and CDR2 SVGEGT. The CDR3 has 17 amino acids. CDR3 in DNA: TGTGCCAGCCCTTCGGGGAAATCTTTAAGCTCCTACAATGAGCAGTTCTTC. Translated, it gives CASPSGKSLSSYNEQFF.

The V and J genes are TRBV18 and TRBJ1-1, with D possibly being TRBD1 (5 bases). The V and J ends lost 0 bases and 5 bases respectively, with 13 bases between them. Per germline, CDR1 KGHSH and CDR2 LQKENI. The CDR3 loop spans 15 amino acids. The CDR3 reads CASSPPPGVGTEAFF. The CDR3 DNA follows: TGTGCCAGCTCACCACCGCCGGGGGTCGGAACTGAAGCTTTCTTT.

V and J are TRBV9 and TRBJ1-2; 9 bases match TRBD1. Trimming took 4 bases from V and 7 from J; bases not matched to a gene: 11. Per the germline V gene, CDR1 is SGDLS and CDR2 is YYNGEE. This CDR3 is 15 amino acids long. The CDR3 loop reads CASSPAGTGPGGYTF. The CDR3 DNA sequence: TGTGCCAGCAGCCCCGCCGGGACAGGGCCCGGTGGCTACACCTTC.